Described below is a single T cell receptor (beta chain) sequence and its context. The germline V gene has CDR1 MNHEY and CDR2 SVGAGI. CDR3 length: 14 amino acids. V lost 8 bases to trimming and J lost 6 bases; unmatched junction nucleotides: 12. Recruited during active infection, patients (from Seattle) were subsequently followed longitudinally. Assay used: immunoSEQ multiplex PCR; TCRdb lists only in-frame clones, some missing. The repertoire holds about 150,000 clones, with 70% to 90% as singletons. The sample originates from a study of blood T cell repertoires in COVID-19. Study at large: Material from acute and convalescent COVID-19 was sourced from the United States, Italy and Spain. Sources were T cells, B-cell-depleted T cells, or PBMCs; the material itself was cDNA or gDNA.

The rearrangement links TRBV6-5 to TRBJ2-7; TRBD1 aligns across 8 bases. Material: peripheral blood. This clonotype was obtained from a woman aged 55-70 years with COVID-19, enrolled during active disease. Here the CDR3 reads CASGRLTGASEQYF. CDR3 nucleotide sequence: TGTGCCAGCGGACGATTGACAGGGGCGTCCGAGCAGTACTTC.